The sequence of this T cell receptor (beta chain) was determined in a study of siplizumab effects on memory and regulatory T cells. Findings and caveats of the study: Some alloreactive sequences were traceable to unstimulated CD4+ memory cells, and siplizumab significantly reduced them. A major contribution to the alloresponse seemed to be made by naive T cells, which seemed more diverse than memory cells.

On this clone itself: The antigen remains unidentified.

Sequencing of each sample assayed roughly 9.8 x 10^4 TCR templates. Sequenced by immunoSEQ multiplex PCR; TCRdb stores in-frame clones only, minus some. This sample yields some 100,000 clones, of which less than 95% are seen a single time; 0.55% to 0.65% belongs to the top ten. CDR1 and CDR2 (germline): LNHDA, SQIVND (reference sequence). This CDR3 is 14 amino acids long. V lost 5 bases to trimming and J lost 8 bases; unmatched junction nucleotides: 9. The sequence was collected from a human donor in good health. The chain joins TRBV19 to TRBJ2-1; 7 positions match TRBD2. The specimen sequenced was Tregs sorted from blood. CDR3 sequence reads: CASSPRGGSDEQFF. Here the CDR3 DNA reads TGTGCCAGTAGTCCTCGGGGAGGGTCCGATGAGCAGTTCTTC. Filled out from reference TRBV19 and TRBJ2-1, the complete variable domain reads DGGITQSPKYLFRKEGQNVTLSCEQNLNHDAMYWYRQDPGQGLRLIYYSQIVNDFQKGDIAEGYSVSREKKESFPLTVTSAQKNPTAFYLCASSPRGGSDEQFFGPGTRLTVL.